This TCR beta chain was sequenced in a study of identifying expanded T cells in peripheral blood. Study-level results: Variance in clone template counts between roughly 2-week samples significantly increased with total template count across all healthy donors. Differentially abundant clones: roughly 1.2 between replicates, 16.4 at about two weeks, roughly 18 at four.

In regard to this clone: The antigen remains unidentified. Distinct nucleotide sequences in the sample also encode this CDR3.

The CDR3 is 11 amino acids. The germline V and J ends were trimmed by 3 bases and 2 bases, with 1 base remaining between them. The germline CDR1 and CDR2 sequences are KGHSH and LQKENI. TCRdb keeps only in-frame clones here, not all; method: immunoSEQ multiplex PCR. Among about 91,000 clones listed, approximately 91% were seen once. The chain links TRBV18 to TRBJ2-5; D ambiguous. Specimen: blood. This clonotype originated in a person aged 18 to 75 in good health. This CDR3 reads CASSPQETQYF. In nucleotides, the CDR3 is TGTGCCAGCTCACCGCAAGAGACCCAGTACTTC.